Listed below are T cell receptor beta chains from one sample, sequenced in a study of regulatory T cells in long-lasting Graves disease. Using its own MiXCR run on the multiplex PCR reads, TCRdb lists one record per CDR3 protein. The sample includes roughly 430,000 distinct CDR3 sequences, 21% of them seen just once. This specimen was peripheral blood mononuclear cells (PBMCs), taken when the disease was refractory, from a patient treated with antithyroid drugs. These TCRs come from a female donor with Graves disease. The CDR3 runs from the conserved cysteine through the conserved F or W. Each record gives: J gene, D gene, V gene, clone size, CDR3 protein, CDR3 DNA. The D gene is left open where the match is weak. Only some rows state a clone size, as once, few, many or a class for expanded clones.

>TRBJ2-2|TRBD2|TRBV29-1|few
CSVETSGSSRTGELFF
TGCAGCGTTGAGACTAGCGGGAGTTCCAGGACCGGGGAGCTGTTTTTT
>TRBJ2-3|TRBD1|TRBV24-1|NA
CATSDFDRGRDTQYF
TGTGCCACCAGTGATTTCGACAGGGGGCGAGATACGCAGTATTTT
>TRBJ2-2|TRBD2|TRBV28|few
CASDPGGGGSPGPGELFF
TGTGCCAGCGACCCGGGGGGGGGGGGCTCACCTGGCCCCGGGGAGCTGTTTTTT
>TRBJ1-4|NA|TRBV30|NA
CAWSPRDPQHGEKLFF
TGTGCCTGGAGCCCCCGGGACCCGCAGCACGGTGAAAAACTGTTTTTT
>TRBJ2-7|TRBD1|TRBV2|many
CASTKSWTGPSGAYEQYF
TGTGCAAGCACTAAATCGTGGACAGGCCCTAGTGGGGCCTACGAGCAGTACTTC
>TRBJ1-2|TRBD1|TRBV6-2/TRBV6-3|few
CASSGTGYMSYGYTF
TGTGCCAGCAGCGGGACAGGTTACATGTCCTATGGCTACACCTTC
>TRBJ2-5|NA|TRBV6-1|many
CASSAPGRKQETQYF
TGTGCCAGCAGTGCGCCGGGACGCAAACAAGAGACCCAGTACTTC
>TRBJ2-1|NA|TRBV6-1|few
CASSEQGIEYNEQFF
TGTGCCAGCAGTGAACAGGGAATTGAATACAATGAGCAGTTCTTC
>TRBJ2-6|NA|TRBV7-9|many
CASSSGVGGANVLTF
TGTGCCAGCAGTTCAGGAGTGGGGGGGGCCAACGTCCTGACTTTC
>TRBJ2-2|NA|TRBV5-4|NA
CASSSYGTGELFF
TGTGCCAGCAGCTCGTATGGGACCGGGGAGCTGTTTTTT
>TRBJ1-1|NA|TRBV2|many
CASSEMVNTEAFF
TGTGCCAGCAGTGAAATGGTAAACACTGAAGCTTTCTTT
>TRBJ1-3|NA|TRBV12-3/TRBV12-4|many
CASSPQGNTIYF
TGTGCCAGCAGTCCGCAGGGAAACACCATATATTTT
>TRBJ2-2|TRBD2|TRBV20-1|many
CSASPHFSGRTGELFF
TGCAGTGCTAGCCCCCACTTTAGCGGGAGAACCGGGGAGCTGTTTTTT
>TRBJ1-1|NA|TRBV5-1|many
CASSLRSGAGVRTEAFF
TGCGCCAGCAGCTTGCGATCGGGAGCAGGGGTGCGAACTGAAGCTTTCTTT
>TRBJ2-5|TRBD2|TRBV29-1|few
CSVEDPGAGETQYF
TGCAGCGTTGAAGACCCGGGAGCGGGGGAGACCCAGTACTTC
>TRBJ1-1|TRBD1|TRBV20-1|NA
CSAKSQGLRTEAFF
TGCAGTGCAAAATCACAGGGGTTAAGGACTGAAGCTTTCTTT
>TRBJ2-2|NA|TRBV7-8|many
CASSFPLWSGELFF
TGTGCCAGCAGCTTTCCCTTGTGGTCCGGGGAGCTGTTTTTT
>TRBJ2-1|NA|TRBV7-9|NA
CASRPLMLGGRPNEQFF
TGTGCCAGCAGACCCCTTATGTTGGGAGGCCGTCCCAATGAGCAGTTCTTC
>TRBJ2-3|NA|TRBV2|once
CASSKTDASTDTQYF
TGTGCCAGCAGCAAAACAGACGCTAGCACAGATACGCAGTATTTT
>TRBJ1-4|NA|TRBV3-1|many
CASSPSSPREKLFF
TGTGCCAGCAGCCCAAGCAGTCCTCGGGAAAAACTGTTTTTT
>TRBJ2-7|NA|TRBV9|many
CASSASGDPRGEQYF
TGTGCCAGCAGCGCCAGCGGAGACCCACGAGGCGAGCAGTACTTC
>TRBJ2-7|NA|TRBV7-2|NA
CASSLAVGGQPHEQYF
TGTGCCAGCAGCTTAGCGGTGGGGGGGCAACCCCACGAGCAGTACTTC
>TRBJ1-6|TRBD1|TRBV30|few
CAWSQGDLSSPLHF
TGTGCCTGGAGCCAGGGGGACCTTTCGTCACCCCTCCACTTT
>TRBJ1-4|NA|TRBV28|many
CASSSSTTVEKLFF
TGTGCCAGCAGTTCTTCCACGACAGTCGAAAAACTGTTTTTT
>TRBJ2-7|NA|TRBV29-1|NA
CSVVPPMGEQYF
TGCAGCGTTGTACCCCCAATGGGTGAGCAGTACTTC
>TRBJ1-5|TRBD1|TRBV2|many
CASSLDRDSNQPQHF
TGTGCCAGCAGTTTGGACAGGGATAGCAATCAGCCCCAGCATTTT
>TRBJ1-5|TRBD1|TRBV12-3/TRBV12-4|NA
CASSLGDRGGEPQHF
TGTGCCAGCAGTTTAGGAGACAGGGGAGGTGAGCCCCAGCATTTT
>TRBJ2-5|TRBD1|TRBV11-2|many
CASSRDRAEETQYF
TGTGCCAGCAGCAGGGACAGGGCAGAAGAGACCCAGTACTTC
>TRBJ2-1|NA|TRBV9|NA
CASSAILDESEQFF
TGTGCCAGCAGCGCCATACTCGACGAGAGTGAGCAGTTCTTC
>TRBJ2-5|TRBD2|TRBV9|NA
CASSIGLDQETQYF
TGTGCCAGCAGCATAGGACTAGACCAAGAGACCCAGTACTTC
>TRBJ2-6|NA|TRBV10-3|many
CAISVGSGANVLTF
TGTGCCATCAGTGTGGGCTCTGGGGCCAACGTCCTGACTTTC
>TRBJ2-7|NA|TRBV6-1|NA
CASSPPGRDEQYF
TGTGCCAGCAGCCCACCCGGGCGGGACGAGCAGTACTTC
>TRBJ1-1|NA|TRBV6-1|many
CASSEVLNTEAFF
TGTGCCAGCAGTGAAGTCCTGAACACTGAAGCTTTCTTT
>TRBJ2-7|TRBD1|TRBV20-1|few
CSASGTAGLLTYEQYF
TGCAGTGCTTCTGGGACAGCTGGGTTATTAACCTACGAGCAGTACTTC
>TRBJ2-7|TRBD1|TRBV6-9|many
CASSYNEDRGGSTYEQYF
TGTGCCAGCAGTTACAATGAGGACAGGGGGGGTTCAACCTACGAGCAGTACTTC
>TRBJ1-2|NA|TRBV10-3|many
CAINPVGSAYGYTF
TGTGCCATCAACCCGGTTGGCTCTGCCTATGGCTACACCTTC
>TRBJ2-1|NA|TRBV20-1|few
CSVEPNRDEQFF
TGCAGTGTCGAGCCGAATCGTGATGAGCAGTTCTTC
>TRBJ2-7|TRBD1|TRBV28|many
CASRHRGYEQYF
TGTGCCAGCAGACACAGGGGGTACGAGCAGTACTTC
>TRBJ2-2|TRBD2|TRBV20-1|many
CSANPGLGNTGELFF
TGCAGTGCTAATCCGGGACTAGGAAACACCGGGGAGCTGTTTTTT
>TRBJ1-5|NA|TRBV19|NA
CASSMGRDQPRHF
TGTGCCAGTAGTATGGGGAGGGATCAGCCCCGGCATTTT
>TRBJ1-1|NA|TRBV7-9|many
CASSLGTGPNTEAFF
TGTGCCAGCAGCTTAGGCACAGGACCGAACACTGAAGCTTTCTTT
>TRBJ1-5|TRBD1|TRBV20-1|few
CSARGPGQGQSRDQPQHF
TGCAGTGCTAGAGGACCGGGACAGGGTCAAAGTAGGGATCAGCCCCAGCATTTT
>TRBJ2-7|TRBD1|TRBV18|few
CASSPGQLEQYF
TGTGCCAGCTCACCGGGACAGCTCGAGCAGTACTTC
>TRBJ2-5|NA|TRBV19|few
CASSMQGSETQYF
TGTGCCAGTAGTATGCAAGGGTCGGAGACCCAGTACTTC
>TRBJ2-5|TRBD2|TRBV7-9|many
CASSHTGTSGNQETQYF
TGTGCCAGCAGCCACACCGGGACTAGCGGGAATCAAGAGACCCAGTACTTC
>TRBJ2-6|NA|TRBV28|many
CASGGLGSGANVLTF
TGTGCCAGCGGTGGTTTAGGTTCTGGGGCCAACGTCCTGACTTTC
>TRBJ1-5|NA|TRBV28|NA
CASTIGGDSNQPQHF
TGTGCCAGCACCATCGGGGGGGATAGCAATCAGCCCCAGCATTTT
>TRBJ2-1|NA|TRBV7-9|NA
CASREPESDNEQFF
TGTGCCAGCAGGGAGCCCGAGTCGGACAATGAGCAGTTCTTC
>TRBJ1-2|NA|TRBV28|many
CASSPSWGTLDGYTF
TGTGCCAGCAGTCCGTCGTGGGGGACGCTTGATGGCTACACCTTC
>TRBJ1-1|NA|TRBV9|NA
CASSVGGLGTEAFF
TGTGCCAGCAGCGTAGGGGGGCTTGGCACTGAAGCTTTCTTT
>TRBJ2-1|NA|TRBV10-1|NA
CASSESTGEQFF
TGCGCCAGCAGTGAGTCGACGGGTGAGCAGTTCTTC
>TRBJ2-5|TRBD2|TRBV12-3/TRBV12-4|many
CASSLTFRTSTAQETQYF
TGTGCCAGCAGTTTAACGTTCCGGACTAGCACGGCCCAAGAGACCCAGTACTTC
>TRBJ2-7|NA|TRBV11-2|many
CASSLGGGTNYEQYF
TGTGCCAGCAGCTTAGGGGGTGGGACAAACTACGAGCAGTACTTC
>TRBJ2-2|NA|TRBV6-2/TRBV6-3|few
CASSYTGAGELFF
TGTGCCAGCAGTTACACGGGGGCCGGGGAGCTGTTTTTT
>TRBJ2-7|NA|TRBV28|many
CATTHNKVYEQYF
TGTGCCACCACGCACAATAAGGTGTACGAGCAGTACTTC
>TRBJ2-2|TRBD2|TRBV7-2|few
CASSFSGSGTGELFF
TGTGCCAGCAGCTTTAGCGGGAGCGGCACCGGGGAGCTGTTTTTT
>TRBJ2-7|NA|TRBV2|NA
CASLGGSSYEQYF
TGTGCCAGCCTAGGGGGGAGCTCCTACGAGCAGTACTTC